This entry lists 11 T cell receptor beta chains sequenced from one sample in a study of blood T cell repertoires in COVID-19. The data were produced by immunoSEQ multiplex PCR, yet TCRdb's version contains in-frame clones alone and is incomplete. Of 170,000 or so clones listed, roughly 88% were seen once; the top ten hold 6% to 7%. Sequencing used peripheral blood. Receptor source: a woman in her forties with COVID-19, enrolled during active disease.

The sample holds one count of this clone. This rearrangement joins TRBV5-1 to TRBJ1-3; TRBD1 aligns across 7 bases. CDR3 length: 17 amino acids. Germline V lookup: CDR1 SGHRS, CDR2 YFSETQ. V was clipped by 0 bases and J by 3 bases; unmatched bases: 9. The CDR3 DNA sequence: TGCGCCAGCAGCTTGGGGAAGACAGGGCCTTTTGGAAACACCATATATTTT. This translates into CASSLGKTGPFGNTIYF.

The chain links TRBV5-4 to TRBJ1-2; 7 positions match TRBD1. V was clipped by 4 bases and J by 8 bases; unmatched bases: 8. Germline V CDR1 and CDR2: SGHNT, YYREEE (reference sequence). This CDR3 is 13 amino acids long. The CDR3 nucleotides are TGTGCCAGCAGCGAGGGGACAGAGGGGGGCTACACCTTC. Amino acid sequence: CASSEGTEGGYTF.

V usage is TRBV6-5 and J usage is TRBJ1-1, with 9 nucleotides matching TRBD1. The CDR3 covers 16 residues. Per the germline V gene, CDR1 is MNHEY and CDR2 is SVGAGI. With 2 bases clipped from V and 2 bases from J, the junction kept 6 bases outside the gene matches. The DNA of the CDR3 is TGTGCCAGCAGTTACGGGACAGGGACGGGAAACACTGAAGCTTTCTTT. Amino acids: CASSYGTGTGNTEAFF.

This CDR3 is CASSPRNSGLSFISYNEQFF. The DNA of the CDR3 is TGTGCCAGCAGCCCTCGTAATTCGGGTTTAAGCTTTATCTCCTACAATGAGCAGTTCTTC. V is TRBV5-8 and J is TRBJ2-1; the D is unclear. The V end lost 4 bases, the J end lost 0 bases, and 26 bases lay between the germline ends. The CDR3 totals 20 residues. Germline-derived CDR1 and CDR2 are SGHTS and YDEGEE.

The chain couples TRBV29-1 to TRBJ2-1; TRBD1 aligns across 9 bases. Germline values: CDR1 SQVTM, CDR2 ANQGSEA. The CDR3 contains 15 residues. The junction had 5 bases not matched to a gene; V was cut back by 3 bases and J by 2 bases. Here the CDR3 DNA reads TGCAGCGTTGACTCCGGGACAGGGACCTACAATGAGCAGTTCTTC. Amino acids: CSVDSGTGTYNEQFF.

The chain links TRBV7-3 to TRBJ2-1, with 7 bases identical to TRBD2. V was pared by 4 bases and J by 7 bases, with 4 bases of the junction left unmatched. Germline V gives CDR1 SGHTA, CDR2 FQGTGA. This CDR3 contains 13 residues. CDR3 sequence reads: CASSSRTRNEQFF. The CDR3 DNA is TGTGCCAGCAGCTCACGGACTAGGAATGAGCAGTTCTTC.

The chain joins TRBV7-8 to TRBJ2-7; no firm D call. V lost 1 base and J 4 bases, leaving 5 bases between the germline ends. Germline assignment: CDR1 SGHVS and CDR2 FQNEAQ. This CDR3 comprises 12 residues. The CDR3: CASSLDHYEQYF. Written as DNA, the CDR3 is TGTGCCAGCAGCTTAGATCATTACGAGCAGTACTTC. The variable domain in full, with the rest retrieved from reference TRBV7-8 and TRBJ2-7, is GAGVSQSPRYKVAKRGQDVALRCDPISGHVSLFWYQQALGQGPEFLTYFQNEAQLDKSGLPSDRFFAERPEGSVSTLKIQRTQQEDSAVYLCASSLDHYEQYFGPGTRLTVT.

The chain recombines TRBV5-1 with TRBJ1-1; D not certain. The CDR3 covers 15 residues. Germline assignment: CDR1 SGHRS and CDR2 YFSETQ. V was clipped by 0 bases and J by 4 bases, with 13 bases between them. The CDR3 nucleotides are TGCGCCAGCAGCTTGGGTCAGGCCGCGGGCACTGAAGCTTTCTTT. As protein: CASSLGQAAGTEAFF.

With respect to this clone: One junction end does not reproduce the germline sequence, and a read error may be involved. The chain's CDR3 is CASSPPGGRVDGLF. The DNA of the CDR3 is TGTGCCAGCAGCCCTCCCGGGGGGCGCGTTGACGGTCTCTTT. This chain uses TRBV7-2 with TRBJ1-1; a weak D match, TRBD1 (6 bases). The length of the CDR3 is 14 residues. CDR1 and CDR2 (germline): SGHTA, FQGNSA.

This rearrangement joins TRBV10-3 to TRBJ1-2; D is uncertain. This CDR3 spans 16 amino acids. V lost 5 bases and J lost 8, with 24 bases in between. The germline gives CDR1 ENHRY, CDR2 SYGVKD. The CDR3 region is CAISSWSLTKTWGYTF. CDR3 sequence (DNA): TGTGCCATCAGTTCCTGGAGTTTGACGAAAACGTGGGGCTACACCTTC.

V gene TRBV28 combines with J gene TRBJ1-5; D unclear. This CDR3 has 17 residues. The germline CDR1 and CDR2 sequences are MDHEN and SYDVKM. Trimming took off 5 bases at V and 0 bases at J, with 17 bases between the two ends. The CDR3 loop reads CASSPRLAGLSNQPQHF. DNA of the CDR3: TGTGCCAGCAGTCCCCGCCTGGCCGGACTTAGCAATCAGCCCCAGCATTTT.